The rows below give T cell receptor beta chains drawn from one sample of a study of T-cell reconstitution after alpha-beta-depleted transplantation in children. TCRdb re-derived calls from the PCR reads in MiXCR, one entry per CDR3 protein. Among about 870,000 distinct CDR3 sequences listed, under 20% were seen once. The source material was PBMCs, mostly from graft donor cells, sampled 360 days after TCRalphabeta/CD19-depleted stem cell transplant. These receptors originate from a male patient younger than 18 who had a stem cell transplant for acute lymphoblastic leukemia, so the T cells may come from the graft donor. CDR3s include the opening cysteine and the closing phenylalanine or tryptophan.

j_gene	v_gene	CDR3aa
TRBJ2-5	TRBV4-2	CASSRGSETQYF
TRBJ2-1	TRBV2	CAALLSGGYNEQFF
TRBJ2-7	TRBV5-4	CASSTRDRPDEQYF
TRBJ2-3	TRBV5-1	CASRSGTGIYPTDTQYF
TRBJ2-3	TRBV28	CASSGGAARRTDTQYF
TRBJ2-5	TRBV27	CASSLLEGGPETQYF
TRBJ2-5	TRBV7-2	CASSSSPLAGAKETQYF
TRBJ2-3	TRBV29-1	CSVDGRASTDTQYF
TRBJ2-7	TRBV7-9	CASSYPDSYEQYF
TRBJ1-2	TRBV27	CASSPGQGNLGGYTF